A single sample is the source of the 11 T cell receptor beta chains below, sequenced in a study of T cell responses to AZD1222 COVID-19 vaccine. Assay used: immunoSEQ multiplex PCR; TCRdb lists only in-frame clones, some missing. The sample yields tens of thousands of clones, 80% seen once. This sample comprised peripheral blood, obtained 28 days after the second dose of the MenACWY control vaccine. These TCRs come from an adult who received the MenACWY meningococcal vaccine as a control.

This clone was counted once. The CDR3 sequence: CASSPASGSQPQHF. As DNA, the CDR3 is TGTGCCAGCTCCCCAGCCTCGGGTAGTCAGCCCCAGCATTTT. The chain recombines TRBV18 with TRBJ1-5; D is uncertain. Germline V gene sequence: CDR1 KGHSH, CDR2 LQKENI. Trimming pared 6 bases from V and 6 bases from J, leaving 15 bases between. CDR3 size: 14 residues. Drawing the rest from reference TRBV18 and TRBJ1-5, the complete variable domain is NAGVMQNPRHLVRRRGQEARLRCSPMKGHSHVYWYRQLPEEGLKFMVYLQKENIIDESGMPKERFSAEFPKEGPSILRIQQVVRGDSAAYFCASSPASGSQPQHFGDGTRLSIL.

The gene calls are TRBV28 and TRBJ1-2, with D uncertain. The CDR3 spans 12 residues. V was trimmed by 10 bases and J by 3 bases, leaving 12 bases between them. The germline CDR1 and CDR2 sequences are MDHEN and SYDVKM. CDR3 nucleotide sequence: TGTGCCACCCAACGTGGGCACTATGGCTACACCTTC. Residues: CATQRGHYGYTF.

The chain carries TRBV6-5 and TRBJ2-1; 10 bases line up with TRBD2. The CDR3 contains 15 residues. Unmatched junction bases numbered 9, after V lost 6 bases and J lost 7 bases. The germline V gene encodes CDR1 MNHEY and CDR2 SVGAGI. The CDR3 region is CASRPSGSYRNEQFF. The CDR3 coding sequence is TGTGCCAGCAGACCTAGCGGGAGTTACAGAAATGAGCAGTTCTTC.

The V gene is TRBV4-2, the J gene TRBJ2-3, with no clear D. There are 15 residues in the CDR3. The V end was cut by 1 base, the J end by 1 base, with 9 bases between. The germline V gene has CDR1 LGHNA and CDR2 YNFKEQ. This CDR3 is CASSQGTTGTDTQYF. The CDR3 DNA sequence: TGTGCCAGCAGCCAAGGAACTACAGGCACAGATACGCAGTATTTT.

The chain combines TRBV19 with TRBJ1-1; possible D gene TRBD1, 5 bases. V lost 5 bases and J 7 bases, leaving 14 bases between the germline ends. The CDR3 sequence is 13 residues long. CDR1 and CDR2 (germline): LNHDA, SQIVND (reference sequence). Here the CDR3 reads CASSSLGQIEAFF. CDR3 nucleotide sequence: TGTGCCAGTAGTTCCCTCGGACAAATTGAAGCTTTCTTT.

The count of this clone is one. CDR3 loop: CASSLIYEQYV. The CDR3 DNA reads as TGTGCCAGCAGCCTGATATACGAGCAGTACGTC. J is TRBJ2-7 and V is TRBV2; D unclear. The CDR3 totals 11 residues. Deletions cut 6 bases from V and 4 bases from J, with 7 bases between. Germline values: CDR1 SNHLY, CDR2 FYNNEI.

The V and J genes are TRBV6-6 and TRBJ2-2, with 7 bases aligning to TRBD1. Germline CDR1 and CDR2: MNHNY and SVGAGI (reference sequence). Trimming removed 5 bases from V and 0 bases from J; junction bases left unmatched: 0. This CDR3 comprises 14 residues. The CDR3 coding sequence is TGTGCCAGCAGTGGGACAGCGAACACCGGGGAGCTGTTTTTT. Translated, it gives CASSGTANTGELFF.

The chain has TRBV25-1 and TRBJ2-1; maybe TRBD2 (6 bases). V gave up 4 bases and J gave up 7 bases, with 17 bases separating them. Germline values: CDR1 MGHDK, CDR2 SYGVNS. The CDR3 extends over 15 amino acids. The CDR3 spells CASSVKGGEVNEQFF. As DNA, the CDR3 is TGTGCCAGCAGTGTGAAGGGAGGCGAGGTAAATGAGCAGTTCTTC.

In its sample, this clone was seen many times. The chain employs TRBV10-1 and TRBJ1-1, with a possible D match to TRBD1 (5 bases). V lost 0 bases to trimming and J lost 2 bases, with 10 bases between them. CDR3 size: 15 residues. CDR1 and CDR2 (germline): WNHNN, SYGVQD (reference sequence). Here the CDR3 reads CASSESGTGNTEAFF. The CDR3 DNA follows: TGCGCCAGCAGTGAGTCCGGGACGGGTAACACTGAAGCTTTCTTT.

The chain carries TRBV5-1 and TRBJ1-2; D gene unclear. Trimming pared 1 base from V and 3 bases from J, leaving 13 bases between. The CDR3 loop spans 15 amino acids. The V gene's germline CDR1 is SGHRS and CDR2 YFSETQ. The CDR3 sequence is CASSLSGKNDYGYTF. CDR3 sequence (DNA): TGCGCCAGCAGCTTGTCGGGGAAAAACGACTATGGCTACACCTTC.

This sequence joins TRBV10-3 and TRBJ1-5, with a weak D call TRBD1 (5 bases). V was pared by 3 bases and J by 5 bases, with 14 bases between. This CDR3 comprises 15 residues. Germline CDR1 ENHRY, CDR2 SYGVKD. CDR3: CAISDTPGIDQPQHF. For the CDR3, the DNA is TGTGCCATCAGTGACACACCAGGGATTGATCAGCCCCAGCATTTT.